This is a list of T cell receptor beta chains from one sample in a study of T cell clones after liver transplantation. TCRdb's table, derived via immunoSEQ multiplex PCR, lists solely in-frame clones and lacks some. The data contain about 51,000 clones, around 85% of them singletons. The specimen comprised CD8+ T cells from blood, sampled 12 months after liver transplant. These receptors were taken from a human patient who received a liver transplant. Some T cells may be provided by the graft donor. CDR3s include the opening cysteine and the closing phenylalanine or tryptophan. A D gene is named only where the DNA matches it firmly. Part of the rows lack a size; the others show once, few, many or a class for expanded clones.

TRBV27	TRBJ2-7	many	TRBD2	TGTGCCAGCAGTTTAACTAGCGGTATCTCCTACGAGCAGTACTTC	CASSLTSGISYEQYF
TRBV15	TRBJ2-7	NA	NA	TGTGCCACCAGCAGAGATTATGGCGGCCTAAGGGGCGAGCAGTACTTC	CATSRDYGGLRGEQYF
TRBV4-3	TRBJ2-7	NA	NA	TGCGCCAGCAGCCAAGATGCGGGCCCCTACGAGCAGTACTTC	CASSQDAGPYEQYF
TRBV27	TRBJ2-7	NA	TRBD1	TGTGCCAGCAGTTCCCCAGGGGGCTCCTACGAGCAGTACTTC	CASSSPGGSYEQYF
TRBV28	TRBJ2-7	NA	TRBD1	TGTGCCAGCAGTCCGAGCCTTTTAGGACAGGGGGAAGACGAGCAGTACTTC	CASSPSLLGQGEDEQYF
TRBV10-2	TRBJ2-7	once	TRBD1	TGCGCCAGCAGTCAAGGGACAGGAGTCGGCGAGCAGTACTTC	CASSQGTGVGEQYF
TRBV27	TRBJ2-1	NA	TRBD2	TGTGCCAGCACCCTAGGGGCGGGAGCCACCTACAATGAGCAGTTCTTC	CASTLGAGATYNEQFF
TRBV7-9	TRBJ1-2	NA	TRBD1	TGTGCCAGCAGCTTAACAGGGGACTATGGCTACACCTTC	CASSLTGDYGYTF
TRBV27	TRBJ2-1	NA	NA	TGTGCCAGCAGTTTATCGGGGAATGAGCAGTTCTTC	CASSLSGNEQFF
TRBV7-9	TRBJ1-1	NA	NA	TGTGCCAGCAGCAAATTGGACATGAGGGCTTTCTTT	CASSKLDMRAFF
TRBV4-1	TRBJ1-5	NA	NA	TGCGCCAGCAGCCAAGATTGGACAGTTAATCAGCCCCAGCATTTT	CASSQDWTVNQPQHF
TRBV7-6	TRBJ1-5	few	NA	TGTGCCAGCAGCTTAACTCCGGATCAGCCCCAGCATTTT	CASSLTPDQPQHF
TRBV27	TRBJ2-3	NA	NA	TGTGCCAGCAGTCCGCAGGGGGATACGCAGTATTTT	CASSPQGDTQYF
TRBV19	TRBJ2-3	NA	TRBD2	TGTGCCACCCTTCTAGCGGACACAGATACGCAGTATTTT	CATLLADTDTQYF
TRBV4-3	TRBJ2-3	NA	TRBD1	TGCGCCAGCAGCCGACTGACAGGGGAAAGCACAGATACGCAGTATTTT	CASSRLTGESTDTQYF
TRBV10-3	TRBJ2-3	NA	TRBD1	TGTGCCATCACCCTAGGACAGGGCGGCACAGATACGCAGTATTTT	CAITLGQGGTDTQYF
TRBV30	TRBJ2-1	NA	TRBD1	TGTGCCTGGAGTGCCGGACAGGGTAATGAGCAGTTCTTC	CAWSAGQGNEQFF
TRBV30	TRBJ2-7	NA	NA	TGTGCCTGGAGTTACTCGGCCGAGCAGTACTTC	CAWSYSAEQYF
TRBV7-9	TRBJ2-7	NA	TRBD2	TGTGCCAGCAGCTCCCAGACTAGCGGGTACTTTAGCTCCTACGAGCAGTACTTC	CASSSQTSGYFSSYEQYF
TRBV28	TRBJ1-3	once	NA	TGTGCCAGTGGACTGGCGGACTCTGGAAACACCATATATTTT	CASGLADSGNTIYF
TRBV4-2	TRBJ2-6	NA	NA	TGTGCCAGCAACCAACAGGCCCCGGGGGCGGAGGGGGCCAACGTCCTGACTTTC	CASNQQAPGAEGANVLTF
TRBV27	TRBJ2-1	NA	NA	TGTGCCAGCAGCACAACCGGGACCTGGGGCTACAATGAGCAGTTCTTC	CASSTTGTWGYNEQFF
TRBV6-5	TRBJ2-1	NA	TRBD2	TGTGCCAGCAAGACTAGCGGGAAAAGTGGGGATGAGCAGTTCTTC	CASKTSGKSGDEQFF
TRBV6-4	TRBJ2-1	NA	NA	TGTGCCAGCAGTGGGGAGATCGGTGAGCAGTTCTTC	CASSGEIGEQFF
TRBV27	TRBJ2-1	NA	TRBD2	TGTGCCAGCAGTTCCTCAACTAGCGGGAGTCGGAATGAGCAGTTCTTC	CASSSSTSGSRNEQFF
TRBV11-2	TRBJ2-7	NA	NA	TGTGCCAGCAGCTTGGGTGTAACCTACGAGCAGTACTTC	CASSLGVTYEQYF
TRBV28	TRBJ2-4	NA	TRBD2	TGTGCCAGCACGGCGCGGGGGGGAAACATTCAGTACTTC	CASTARGGNIQYF
TRBV5-6	TRBJ2-1	NA	NA	TGTGCCAGCAGCGCGCGGTACAGTAACAATGAGCAGTTCTTC	CASSARYSNNEQFF
TRBV4-1	TRBJ2-1	NA	NA	TGCGCCAGCAGCCAAGTAGGGTACGATGAGCAGTTCTTC	CASSQVGYDEQFF
TRBV9	TRBJ2-3	once	NA	TGTGCCAGCAGCGTATCCAGCGGAAGCACAGATACGCAGTATTTT	CASSVSSGSTDTQYF
TRBV27	TRBJ2-1	NA	TRBD2	TGTGCCAGCCGTCTTAGCGGGGCAACCTACAATGAGCAGTTCTTC	CASRLSGATYNEQFF
TRBV19	TRBJ1-2	NA	TRBD1	TGTGCCAGTAGTATTGAACCTGGGACAGACGTTAATGGCTACACCTTC	CASSIEPGTDVNGYTF
TRBV4-1	TRBJ1-5	NA	TRBD1	TGCGCCAGCAGCCGACCCCAGGTAGGGGGCGACCAGCCCCAGCATTTT	CASSRPQVGGDQPQHF
TRBV19	TRBJ2-2	NA	NA	TGTGCCAGTAGGACAGGCTCCCCTGGGGAGCTGTTTTTT	CASRTGSPGELFF
TRBV6-5	TRBJ2-1	NA	NA	TGTGCCAGCAGTTTGTCTAGCGCCAACAATGAGCAGTTCTTC	CASSLSSANNEQFF
TRBV5-4	TRBJ2-3	NA	TRBD2	TGTGCCAGCACCCTAGCGGGAGAGGCAGATACGCAGTATTTT	CASTLAGEADTQYF
TRBV11-2	TRBJ1-4	NA	NA	TGTGCCAGCAGCTTAGATACCCGACAGGAGCCGGAAAAACTGTTTTTT	CASSLDTRQEPEKLFF
TRBV2	TRBJ2-7	once	TRBD2	TGTGCCAGCAGTGGGGGGAAGGGACTAGCGGACCCAAACGAGCAGTACTTC	CASSGGKGLADPNEQYF
TRBV4-1	TRBJ2-3	NA	TRBD2	TGCGCCAGCAGCCAAGTTAGCGGGAGTGTCACAGATACGCAGTATTTT	CASSQVSGSVTDTQYF
TRBV29-1	TRBJ2-7	NA	TRBD1	TGCAGCGTTGGGACAGGATTCTACGAGCAGTACTTC	CSVGTGFYEQYF
TRBV4-1	TRBJ2-1	NA	TRBD2	TGCGCCAGCAGCCTTGGACTAGCGGGATACAATGAGCAGTTCTTC	CASSLGLAGYNEQFF
TRBV27	TRBJ1-5	once	NA	TGTGCCAGCAGTTACCGGGGCGCCGGTCAGCCCCAGCATTTT	CASSYRGAGQPQHF
TRBV5-1	TRBJ1-3	few	NA	TGCGCCAGCAGCTTGGACAGCACCTCTGGAAACACCATATATTTT	CASSLDSTSGNTIYF
TRBV4-1	TRBJ1-2	NA	NA	TGCGCCAGCAGCCAAGTGAGACAGCAATATGGCTACACCTTC	CASSQVRQQYGYTF
TRBV5-6	TRBJ2-1	NA	TRBD2	TGTGCCAGCAGCTTACCCACCGGGACTAGGCAGTTCTTC	CASSLPTGTRQFF
TRBV27	TRBJ2-5	NA	NA	TGTGCCAGCAGCTCCGGGGCTAGCAGTGAGACCCAGTACTTC	CASSSGASSETQYF
TRBV2	TRBJ2-1	NA	NA	TGTGCCAGCAGTGTTCGCCGACTAGGGGCCTACAATGAGCAGTTCTTC	CASSVRRLGAYNEQFF
TRBV19	TRBJ1-2	NA	NA	TGTGCCAGTAAGGGCAGGGGCCACTATGGCTACACCTTC	CASKGRGHYGYTF
TRBV27	TRBJ2-1	NA	NA	TGTGCCAGCAGTTTATTCACCCCGAACTACAATGAGCAGTTCTTC	CASSLFTPNYNEQFF
TRBV2	TRBJ1-5	NA	TRBD1	TGTGCCAGCAGTGCTCCATCCGGGACAGGCAATCAGCCCCAGCATTTT	CASSAPSGTGNQPQHF
TRBV5-4	TRBJ1-2	few	NA	TGTGCCAGCAGACCGGACATCGCTAACTATGGCTACACCTTC	CASRPDIANYGYTF
TRBV9	TRBJ2-3	NA	TRBD2	TGTGCCAGCAGCGTAGAACTAGCGGACACAGATACGCAGTATTTT	CASSVELADTDTQYF
TRBV27	TRBJ2-1	few	TRBD2	TGTGCCAGCAGTCTGGGACTAGAAGGAGATGAGCAGTTCTTC	CASSLGLEGDEQFF
TRBV27	TRBJ2-7	NA	NA	TGTGCCAGCAGTTTGGCCGGGAACCTCTACGAGCAGTACTTC	CASSLAGNLYEQYF
TRBV11-1	TRBJ2-1	NA	NA	TGTGCCAGCAGCTACGTTACTGAGCAGTTCTTC	CASSYVTEQFF